The entry that follows covers one T cell receptor (beta chain) sequence. As handled by the study authors: Amplification from reference gene primers served as the basis for estimated nucleated cell counts. Some clones are missing from TCRdb's copy, which holds only in-frame ones; the method was immunoSEQ multiplex PCR. V, J and clone size derive from that table, while D and trimming were established from the DNA sequence. The repertoire consists of around 50,000 clones, with over 85% occurring once and the leading ten covering roughly 1%. This sample is part of a study of blood T cell repertoires in COVID-19. This sequence was found in a man aged 55 to 69 with COVID-19, enrolled during active disease. Sequenced sample: peripheral blood.

The CDR3 is CASSQPTGSGLNTPYSNQPQHF. In DNA form, the CDR3 reads TGCGCCAGCAGTCAACCCACGGGATCCGGGCTCAACACCCCTTATAGCAATCAGCCCCAGCATTTT. The chain is built from TRBV23-1 and TRBJ1-5; D not resolved. TRBV23-1 belongs to the ORF category, with a function that is uncertain. V lost 2 bases and J lost 0, with 29 bases in between. The CDR3 covers 22 residues.